The 24 T cell receptor beta chains presented below share a single source sample, sequenced in a study of beta chain features in type 1 diabetes. cDNA synthesis used the whole RNA isolate, giving expressed TCRB sequences. Profiled with immunoSEQ multiplex PCR; TCRdb holds only in-frame clones, not every one. Of some 900,000 clones in the sample, 17% were seen once. Sequencing used naive CD4+ T cells from blood. Receptors originate from a woman younger than 35 in good health.

This chain connects TRBV11-2 to TRBJ2-7; 8 bases align to TRBD1. This CDR3 has 15 residues. Germline CDR1 and CDR2: SGHAT and FQNNGV. V dropped 4 bases and J dropped 7; count of bases not matched to a gene: 12. The CDR3 DNA is TGTGCCAGCAGCTCTACAGGGGGGAGTGTTTATGAGCAGTACTTC. This encodes CASSSTGGSVYEQYF.

This clone appeared a few times. In DNA form, the CDR3 reads TGTGCCAGCAGTCCCCAGGACAGCGGAGTTAAGAGTAACATAGAAAAACTGTTTTTT. This codes for CASSPQDSGVKSNIEKLFF. The chain has TRBV28 and TRBJ1-4; possibly TRBD1 for D (6 bases). Per the germline V gene, CDR1 is MDHEN and CDR2 is SYDVKM. The germline V and J ends were trimmed by 5 bases and 8 bases, with 30 bases remaining between them. The CDR3 spans 19 residues.

This clone was counted only a few times. The chain recombines TRBV28 with TRBJ1-1; tentatively, D is TRBD1 (5 bases). CDR3 size: 15 residues. The V gene's germline CDR1 is MDHEN and CDR2 SYDVKM. Trimming removed 2 bases from V and 4 bases from J, with 14 bases in between. CDR3 DNA sequence: TGTGCCAGCAGTTTACCTACCCTTGGGGGCACTGAAGCTTTCTTT. It translates to CASSLPTLGGTEAFF.

CDR3 loop: CASSYTRQGNTEAFF. The CDR3 bases are TGTGCCAGCAGTTACACACGCCAGGGGAACACTGAAGCTTTCTTT. This rearrangement joins TRBV6-5 to TRBJ1-1; TRBD1 might be the D (5 bases). V was trimmed by 2 bases and J by 1 base, leaving 11 bases between them. This CDR3 has 15 amino acids. Germline values: CDR1 MNHEY, CDR2 SVGAGI.

This clone has only a few counts. The chain uses TRBV14 and TRBJ2-3; 12 bases map to TRBD2. There are 22 residues in the CDR3. Germline V lookup: CDR1 SGHDN, CDR2 FVKESK. Trimming removed 2 bases from V and 3 bases from J; junction bases left unmatched: 21. CDR3 region: CASSQRKPGLAGTRHGTDTQYF. The CDR3 DNA reads TGTGCCAGCAGCCAAAGAAAACCAGGACTAGCGGGAACCAGGCATGGGACAGATACGCAGTATTTT.

This clone was detected only once. The J gene is TRBJ2-7, the V gene TRBV27, with TRBD1 matching 7 bases. Per the germline V gene, CDR1 is MNHEY and CDR2 is SMNVEV (reference sequence). The CDR3 runs 13 residues. V lost 5 bases and J lost 3; bases outside the gene matches: 4. The CDR3 DNA follows: TGTGCCAGCAGTCCGAGACAGGGCTACGAGCAGTACTTC. The encoded protein is CASSPRQGYEQYF.

The chain employs TRBV6-5 and TRBJ2-7; 9 nucleotides agree with TRBD1. Trimming took 8 bases from V and 5 from J; bases not matched to a gene: 10. The CDR3 loop spans 14 amino acids. Germline-derived CDR1 and CDR2 are MNHEY and SVGAGI. CDR3 bases: TGTGCCAGCCTGCGGGACAGGGCGCGAGACGAGCAGTACTTC. Amino acids: CASLRDRARDEQYF.

The chain employs TRBV6-1 and TRBJ2-3; maybe TRBD2 (6 bases). The V end was cut by 7 bases, the J end by 6 bases, with 20 bases between. Germline CDR1 MNHNS, CDR2 SASEGT. The CDR3 runs 15 residues. This CDR3 is CASTPGGSVWDTQYF. The CDR3 nucleotides are TGTGCCAGCACCCCCGGGGGTTCGGTTTGGGATACGCAGTATTTT.

The V gene is TRBV10-3, the J gene TRBJ1-4; maybe TRBD1 (5 bases). The CDR3 is 16 residues long. V was trimmed by 2 bases and J by 10 bases, leaving 20 bases between them. Germline V gene lookup returns CDR1 ENHRY and CDR2 SYGVKD. The CDR3 sequence: CAISERTGPRNGKLFF. In DNA form, the CDR3 reads TGTGCCATCAGTGAGAGGACGGGACCCCGCAACGGAAAACTGTTTTTT.

This chain joins TRBV29-1 and TRBJ1-4; 7 positions match TRBD1. This CDR3 region has 13 residues. Germline V lookup: CDR1 SQVTM, CDR2 ANQGSEA. J lost 6 bases, V lost 5 bases, and 6 bases had no gene match. CDR3 coding DNA: TGCAGCGTTCGTCCAGGACAGGATGAAAAACTGTTTTTT. Its protein is CSVRPGQDEKLFF.

V and J are TRBV5-1 and TRBJ2-2; D remains unclear. The CDR3 is 13 residues long. Trimming cost V 7 bases and J 7 bases, with 14 bases left between them. Germline V gives CDR1 SGHRS, CDR2 YFSETQ. The CDR3 protein is CASALRVDGELFF. CDR3 nucleotides: TGCGCCAGCGCTCTAAGGGTTGACGGGGAGCTGTTTTTT.

This clone has only a few counts. CDR3 residues: CASSIVGYSSYNEQFF. The DNA for the CDR3 is TGTGCCAGTAGTATAGTCGGCTATAGCTCCTACAATGAGCAGTTCTTC. V gene TRBV19 combines with J gene TRBJ2-1; no clear D gene. From germline, CDR1 is LNHDA and CDR2 SQIVND (reference sequence). This CDR3 has 16 residues. Trimming removed 1 base at V and 0 bases at J, with 10 bases between.

This clone was detected only a few times. The rearrangement uses TRBV7-9 and TRBJ2-1; D is perhaps TRBD2 (6 bases). Germline CDR1 SEHNR, CDR2 FQNEAQ (reference sequence). The CDR3 is made up of 13 amino acids. V lost 5 bases to trimming and J lost 5 bases, with 10 bases between them. The CDR3 spells CASSRDFDNEQFF. The DNA for the CDR3 is TGTGCCAGCAGCCGGGACTTTGACAATGAGCAGTTCTTC.

This clone has more than one count but fewer than ten. The rearrangement joins TRBV7-8 to TRBJ2-3; TRBD1 matches at 10 bases. The CDR3 has 15 amino acids. The germline V gene has CDR1 SGHVS and CDR2 FQNEAQ. Losses at the gene ends were 4 bases for V and 1 base for J; bases not matched to a gene: 2. The DNA for the CDR3 is TGTGCCAGCAGCTACGGGACAGGGGGCACAGATACGCAGTATTTT. Translating it yields CASSYGTGGTDTQYF.

J is TRBJ2-7 and V is TRBV7-2; D is uncertain. Looked up from germline, CDR1 is SGHTA and CDR2 is FQGNSA. Trimming took 1 base from V and 6 from J, leaving 13 bases between them. The CDR3 spans 14 residues. The DNA of the CDR3 is TGTGCCAGCAGCTTAGATCCCGCTGCTTCCGAGCAGTACTTC. Its protein product is CASSLDPAASEQYF.

The rearrangement joins TRBV7-2 to TRBJ2-7; D is possibly TRBD1 or TRBD2 (5 bases each). V was cut by 1 base and J by 3 bases, with 10 bases left in between. The length of the CDR3 is 14 residues. From germline, CDR1 is SGHTA and CDR2 FQGNSA. CDR3: CASSLDGASYEQYF. The CDR3 nucleotides are TGTGCCAGCAGCTTAGACGGGGCTAGCTACGAGCAGTACTTC.

The rearrangement links TRBV7-9 to TRBJ2-3, with D perhaps TRBD2 (6 bases). CDR3 length equals 13 residues. Germline loops: CDR1 SEHNR, CDR2 FQNEAQ (reference sequence). Trimming took off 5 bases at V and 1 base at J, with 7 bases between the two ends. The CDR3 region is CASSGTGTDTQYF. CDR3 nucleotide sequence: TGTGCCAGCAGCGGGACTGGCACAGATACGCAGTATTTT. Full variable domain (outside the CDR3, taken from reference TRBV7-9 and TRBJ2-3): DTGVSQNPRHKITKRGQNVTFRCDPISEHNRLYWYRQTLGQGPEFLTYFQNEAQLEKSRLLSDRFSAERPKGSFSTLEIQRTEQGDSAMYLCASSGTGTDTQYFGPGTRLTVL.

This clone was detected a few times. This chain links TRBV7-2 with TRBJ2-6; D uncertain. Germline loops: CDR1 SGHTA, CDR2 FQGNSA. V was trimmed by 4 bases and J by 10 bases, leaving 8 bases between them. CDR3 length: 12 amino acids. The CDR3 nucleotides read TGTGCCAGCAGCTCGCAGACGAACGTCCTGACTTTC. This gives the protein CASSSQTNVLTF.

The rearrangement links TRBV7-2 to TRBJ1-2, with 8 bases aligning to TRBD1. Trimming at V came to 5 bases and at J to 2 bases, leaving 7 bases not matched to a gene. This CDR3 region has 15 residues. CDR1 is SGHTA and CDR2 is FQGNSA in the germline V gene. CDR3 loop: CASSAPWTGNYGYTF. CDR3 bases: TGTGCCAGCAGCGCCCCTTGGACAGGGAACTATGGCTACACCTTC.

This clone turned up a few times. The genes are TRBV15 and TRBJ2-7; D is unresolved. CDR1 LNHNV and CDR2 YYDKDF come from the germline V gene (reference sequence). This CDR3 region has 15 residues. The germline V and J ends were trimmed by 0 bases and 3 bases, with 12 bases remaining between them. CDR3 amino acids: CATSRDQNSFYEQYF. The CDR3 nucleotides read TGTGCCACCAGCAGAGATCAGAACAGCTTCTACGAGCAGTACTTC.

This clone was seen more than once but under ten times. The rearrangement links TRBV7-3 to TRBJ2-3, with 10 nucleotides matching TRBD2. The CDR3 loop spans 15 amino acids. V shed 5 bases, J shed 3 bases, and the junction held 5 bases outside the gene matches. Germline values: CDR1 SGHTA, CDR2 FQGTGA. CDR3 sequence reads: CASSPRTSGTDTQYF. DNA of the CDR3: TGTGCCAGCAGCCCCCGGACTAGCGGAACAGATACGCAGTATTTT. The full variable domain, its missing parts supplied by reference TRBV7-3 and TRBJ2-3, is GAGVSQTPSNKVTEKGKYVELRCDPISGHTALYWYRQSLGQGPEFLIYFQGTGAADDSGLPNDRFFAVRPEGSVSTLKIQRTERGDSAVYLCASSPRTSGTDTQYFGPGTRLTVL.

This clone was counted a few times. CDR3 nucleotide sequence: TGTGCCAGCAGCAACGACAGGGGCTACGCTGAAGCTTTCTTT. This codes for CASSNDRGYAEAFF. This chain uses TRBV2 with TRBJ1-1; TRBD1 aligns across 8 bases. The V gene's germline CDR1 is SNHLY and CDR2 FYNNEI. The CDR3 totals 14 residues. Unmatched junction bases numbered 9, after V lost 6 bases and J lost 6 bases.

DNA for the CDR3: TGTGCCAGCTCCGAGGGGAGCGGCTACGAGCAGTACTTC. This gives the protein CASSEGSGYEQYF. The chain uses TRBV9 and TRBJ2-5; the D gene could be TRBD1 or TRBD2 (5 bases each). The last part of the DNA fits TRBJ2-7 better; the J call may be wrong. Germline V gives CDR1 SGDLS, CDR2 YYNGEE. The CDR3 is made up of 13 amino acids.

This clone was detected a few times. At the DNA level, this CDR3 is encoded by other sequences in the same sample as well. This chain uses TRBV20-1 with TRBJ2-3; the D is unclear. The CDR3 runs 11 residues. The germline V gene has CDR1 DFQATT and CDR2 SNEGSKA (reference sequence). Trimming cost V 3 bases and J 6 bases, with 7 bases left between them. The CDR3 DNA is TGCAGTGCTAGCGGAACGGATACGCAGTATTTT. Translated, it gives CSASGTDTQYF.